This record concerns one T cell receptor beta chain sequence. This specimen comes from a study of chemoradiotherapy in HPV16-positive cancers. The assay was immunoSEQ multiplex PCR, and TCRdb's table has in-frame clones only and misses some. The sample records 1,500 to 2,000 clones, 70% to 85% being singletons. This CDR3 is 14 amino acids long. The germline V gene encodes CDR1 SGHDT and CDR2 YYEEEE. The V end lost 6 bases, the J end lost 4 bases, and 13 bases lay between the germline ends. The chain uses TRBV5-6 and TRBJ2-2; the D gene could be TRBD1 or TRBD2 (5 bases each). The sequences come from tumor tissue, collected from a patient who underwent chemoradiotherapy. This receptor was identified in a human donor with HPV-associated anogenital cancer. The CDR3 nucleotides are TGTGCCAGCATCCCCTTTGGGGGCACCGGGGAGCTGTTTTTT. It encodes CASIPFGGTGELFF.